This T cell receptor beta chain was recovered during a study of T cell changes during pregnancy in multiple sclerosis. V lost 0 bases, J lost 2 bases, and 8 bases lay in between. The CDR3 has 14 residues. Germline-derived CDR1 and CDR2 are MNHEY and SVGAGI. Generated by immunoSEQ multiplex PCR, the TCRdb table keeps only in-frame clones and is missing some. The repertoire consists of just under 100,000 clones, with roughly 92% occurring once and the leading ten covering more than 0.75%. The clonotype originates from a female donor with multiple sclerosis, enrolled in a pregnancy study. V and J are TRBV6-5 and TRBJ2-7, with D maybe TRBD1 (5 bases). This sample comprised peripheral blood, obtained after pregnancy. Written as DNA, the CDR3 is TGTGCCAGCAGTTACTCGTTGGACACCTACGAGCAGTACTTC. Residues: CASSYSLDTYEQYF.